This T cell receptor (beta chain) came from a study of blood T cell repertoires in COVID-19. Method: immunoSEQ multiplex PCR; TCRdb's copy keeps in-frame clones and lacks some. This table holds some 460,000 clones, roughly 90% found once. A single count supports this clone. Germline loops: CDR1 SGHNT, CDR2 YENEEA. This CDR3 is 16 amino acids long. J gave up 5 bases and V 0 bases, and 6 bases lay outside the gene matches. Input material: peripheral blood. The sequence derives from a woman under 40 with acute or convalescent COVID-19. The J gene is TRBJ2-1, the V gene TRBV11-3; 8 positions match TRBD1. CDR3 residues: CASSLDGDRLNNEQFF. The CDR3, as DNA: TGTGCCAGCAGCTTAGACGGGGACAGGCTCAACAATGAGCAGTTCTTC.